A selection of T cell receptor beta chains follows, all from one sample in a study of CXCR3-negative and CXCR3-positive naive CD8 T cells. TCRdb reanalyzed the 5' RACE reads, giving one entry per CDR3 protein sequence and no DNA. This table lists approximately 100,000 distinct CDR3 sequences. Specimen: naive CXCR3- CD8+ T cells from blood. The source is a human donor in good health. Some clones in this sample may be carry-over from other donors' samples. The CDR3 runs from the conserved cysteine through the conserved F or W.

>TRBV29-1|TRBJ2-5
CSVRDRGMETQYF
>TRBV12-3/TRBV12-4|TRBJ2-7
CASTQSVGLAGVPNEQYF
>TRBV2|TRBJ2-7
CASRPDINEQYF
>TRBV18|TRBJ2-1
CASLHDYEQFF
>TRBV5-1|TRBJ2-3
CASSLGGLSGDTQYF
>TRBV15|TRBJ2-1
CATRSPGHNEQFF
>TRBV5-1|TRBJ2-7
CASSQLAGAPYEQYF
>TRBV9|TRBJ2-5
CASSVEADFRETQYF
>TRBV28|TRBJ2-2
CASSSPDSEGELFF
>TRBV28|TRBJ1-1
CASSSYENTEAFF
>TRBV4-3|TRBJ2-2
CASSQDSSSGGALHTGELFF
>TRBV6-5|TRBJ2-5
CASSYSLAAEAETQYF
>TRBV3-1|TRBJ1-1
CASTSGGLFDTEAFF
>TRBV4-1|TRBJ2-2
CASSQPTGGSHTGELFF
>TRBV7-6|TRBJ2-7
CASSLVWGNEQYF
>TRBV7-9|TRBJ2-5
CASSVIVRGTETQYF
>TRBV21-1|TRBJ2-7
CASSKAGWGRTSYEQYF
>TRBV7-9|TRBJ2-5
CASSLPGEETQYF
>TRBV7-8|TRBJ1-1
CASSTGVTEAFF
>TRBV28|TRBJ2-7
CASRRDLGDEQYF
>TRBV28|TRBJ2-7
CASSPRVSISPYEQYF
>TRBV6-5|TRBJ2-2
CASSYDRAGTGELFF
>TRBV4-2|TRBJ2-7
CASSQDQGRGAYEQYF
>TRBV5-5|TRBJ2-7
CASSWLQGADEQYF
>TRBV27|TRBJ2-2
CASSPTGFGTGELFF
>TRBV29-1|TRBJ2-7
CSVETSGESYEQYF
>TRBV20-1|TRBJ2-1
CSARDLRGSTYNEQFF
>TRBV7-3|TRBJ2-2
CASSASGAGELFF
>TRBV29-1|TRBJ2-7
CSAVPGQGYEQYF
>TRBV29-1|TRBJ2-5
CSVEDRTSGGGETQYF
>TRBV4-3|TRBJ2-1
CASSQATGARYNEQSF
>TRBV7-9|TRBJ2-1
CASSGPGLAGVVYNEQFF
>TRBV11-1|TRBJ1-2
CASSLATGGGYTF
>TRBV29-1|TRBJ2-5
CSVEDLQGQIQETQYF
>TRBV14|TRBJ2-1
CASSQDPLTSLNEQFF
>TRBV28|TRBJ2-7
CASSLSAGDEQYF
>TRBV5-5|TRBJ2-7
CASSLGPFYEQYF
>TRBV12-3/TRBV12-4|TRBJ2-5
CASSLIHRDENGGETQYF
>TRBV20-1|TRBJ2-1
CSARTSGASYNEQFF
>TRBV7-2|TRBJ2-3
CASSGRWTAADTQYF
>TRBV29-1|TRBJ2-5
CSVRDRAETQYF